Presented here are 31 T cell receptor beta chains from one specimen sequenced in a study of T cell responses to AZD1222 COVID-19 vaccine. Here immunoSEQ multiplex PCR was the method, and the copy in TCRdb shows in-frame clones only, minus some. The repertoire holds roughly 99,000 clones, roughly 87% seen once, with 4% to 5.5% in the top ten. The input for sequencing was peripheral blood, taken on day 0 of AZD1222 vaccination. All receptors derive from an adult in good health.

V gene TRBV6-6 combines with J gene TRBJ2-5; D not certain. The CDR3 covers 13 residues. The V and J ends lost 1 base and 3 bases respectively, with 6 bases between them. CDR1 and CDR2 from the germline V gene are MNHNY and SVGAGI (reference sequence). The CDR3 nucleotides are TGTGCCAGCAGTTACTTACAGAAAGAGACCCAGTACTTC. Protein product: CASSYLQKETQYF.

The chain combines TRBV6-2 or TRBV6-3 with TRBJ1-6; D may be TRBD1 (5 bases). V was shortened by 2 bases and J by 11 bases, with 13 bases between the two germline ends. This CDR3 has 14 residues. CDR1 and CDR2 (germline): MNHEY, SVGEGT. The DNA of the CDR3 is TGTGCCAGCAGTTACGGGGACCGATTTGCACCCCTCCACTTT. Its translation: CASSYGDRFAPLHF.

This chain links TRBV7-3 with TRBJ1-1, with D possibly TRBD1 on 6 matching bases. Germline V lookup: CDR1 SGHTA, CDR2 FQGTGA. The CDR3 length is 14 residues. The V and J ends lost 2 bases and 5 bases respectively, with 12 bases between them. CDR3 bases: TGTGCCAGCAGCTTATCAGGGGCCGAGACTGAAGCTTTCTTT. This sequence encodes CASSLSGAETEAFF.

The chain employs TRBV7-8 and TRBJ2-5, with D possibly being TRBD2 (5 bases). The CDR3 sequence is 14 residues long. V was cut by 8 bases and J by 5 bases, with 18 bases left in between. CDR1 SGHVS and CDR2 FQNEAQ come from the germline V gene. CDR3 region: CASGPQREKETQYF. The DNA of the CDR3 is TGTGCCAGCGGACCTCAGAGGGAGAAGGAGACCCAGTACTTC.

The chain has TRBV5-1 and TRBJ1-6, with TRBD1 as a possible D gene (5 bases). V was trimmed by 1 base and J by 13 bases, leaving 18 bases between them. Germline V gene sequence: CDR1 SGHRS, CDR2 YFSETQ. This CDR3 is built from 15 residues. The CDR3 protein is CASSLYGTDQTPLHF. The CDR3 bases are TGCGCCAGCAGCTTGTACGGGACCGATCAGACGCCCCTCCACTTT.

V is TRBV12-3 or TRBV12-4 and J is TRBJ2-5; D ambiguous. The CDR3 runs 13 residues. Trimming took off 6 bases at V and 5 bases at J, with 13 bases between the two ends. The CDR3 is CASSASGWETQYF. Here the CDR3 DNA reads TGTGCCAGCAGCGCCTCTGGGTGGGAGACCCAGTACTTC.

The chain carries TRBV18 and TRBJ2-7; TRBD1 matches 8 bases. The CDR3 covers 15 residues. V lost 2 bases, J lost 6 bases, and 9 bases stayed unmatched. Germline loops: CDR1 KGHSH, CDR2 LQKENI. The CDR3 loop is CASSPFGTGSGEQYF. In DNA, the CDR3 is TGTGCCAGCTCACCATTCGGGACAGGTAGTGGCGAGCAGTACTTC.

The V gene is TRBV10-1, the J gene TRBJ2-1, with a tentative D call TRBD2 (5 bases). There are 14 residues in the CDR3. With 7 bases removed from V and 6 bases from J, the gap between germline ends came to 16 bases. CDR1 and CDR2 (germline): WNHNN, SYGVQD (reference sequence). CDR3 sequence reads: CASMKRYVGNEQFF. The DNA for the CDR3 is TGCGCCAGCATGAAGCGGTACGTGGGCAATGAGCAGTTCTTC.

This chain connects TRBV9 to TRBJ2-2, with D uncertain. Trimming pared 4 bases from V and 3 bases from J, leaving 4 bases between. From germline, CDR1 is SGDLS and CDR2 YYNGEE. The CDR3 covers 12 residues. The CDR3 DNA reads as TGTGCCAGCAGCCCGTACACCGGGGAGCTGTTTTTT. Residues: CASSPYTGELFF. The full variable domain, with the rest looked up from reference TRBV9 and TRBJ2-2, is DSGVTQTPKHLITATGQRVTLRCSPRSGDLSVYWYQQSLDQGLQFLIQYYNGEERAKGNILERFSAQQFPDLHSELNLSSLELGDSALYFCASSPYTGELFFGEGSRLTVL.

The V gene is TRBV6-5, the J gene TRBJ2-3; D is uncertain. Trimming took off 8 bases at V and 1 base at J, with 10 bases between the two ends. There are 13 residues in the CDR3. Germline V gives CDR1 MNHEY, CDR2 SVGAGI. CDR3 coding DNA: TGTGCCAGCGATCCGGGTCGCACAGATACGCAGTATTTT. This sequence encodes CASDPGRTDTQYF.

This clone was seen only a few times. This chain links TRBV6-5 with TRBJ1-3, with TRBD1 as a possible D gene (6 bases). The V end lost 7 bases, the J end lost 3 bases, and 16 bases lay between the germline ends. CDR3 size: 15 residues. Germline values: CDR1 MNHEY, CDR2 SVGAGI. The CDR3 here is CASTHRGGIGNTIYF. The CDR3 DNA reads TGTGCCAGCACTCACCGAGGGGGTATTGGAAACACCATATATTTT.

The V gene is TRBV6-1, the J gene TRBJ1-1, with TRBD1 matching 7 bases. CDR1 is MNHNS and CDR2 is SASEGT in the germline V gene. There are 13 residues in the CDR3. With V trimmed by 5 bases and J by 1 base, 1 base remained unmatched. The CDR3 loop is CASSRTGNTEAFF. Written as DNA, the CDR3 is TGTGCCAGCAGTCGGACAGGGAACACTGAAGCTTTCTTT.

J is TRBJ1-6 and V is TRBV11-2; 9 nucleotides agree with TRBD1. J was trimmed by 6 bases and V by 3 bases; bases with no gene match: 3. The length of the CDR3 is 15 residues. Germline V lookup: CDR1 SGHAT, CDR2 FQNNGV. The CDR3 DNA reads TGTGCCAGCAGCTTTGGGGGACAGGGTAATTCACCCCTCCACTTT. This sequence encodes CASSFGGQGNSPLHF.

The chain has TRBV12-3 or TRBV12-4 and TRBJ1-5; D not certain. Trimming left V 6 bases short and J 4 bases short, with 7 bases between. The CDR3 length is 12 residues. The CDR3 sequence: CASRVVNQPQHF. Written as DNA, the CDR3 is TGTGCCAGCAGGGTAGTAAATCAGCCCCAGCATTTT.

The chain recombines TRBV4-2 with TRBJ2-5; a weak D match, TRBD2 (5 bases). This CDR3 contains 15 residues. CDR1 is LGHNA, CDR2 YNFKEQ, per germline. V lost 0 bases and J 4 bases, leaving 12 bases between the germline ends. CDR3 DNA sequence: TGTGCCAGCAGCCAAGATCCTAGTAGCGTAGAGACCCAGTACTTC. Its protein is CASSQDPSSVETQYF.

The V gene is TRBV28, the J gene TRBJ2-3; 9 bases agree with TRBD2. The germline CDR1 and CDR2 sequences are MDHEN and SYDVKM. The ends lost 5 bases at V and 4 bases at J; junction bases unmatched: 13. The CDR3 is 17 amino acids. Here the CDR3 reads CASSLIAGVGSADTQYF. CDR3 DNA sequence: TGTGCCAGCAGTCTTATAGCGGGAGTTGGTAGTGCAGATACGCAGTATTTT.

The chain combines TRBV6-1 with TRBJ1-5, with TRBD1 identical over 7 bases. Per germline, CDR1 MNHNS and CDR2 SASEGT. This CDR3 is 15 amino acids long. Trimming cost V 0 bases and J 4 bases; bases outside gene matches: 3. The CDR3 protein is CASSEAGQQNQPQHF. As DNA, the CDR3 is TGTGCCAGCAGTGAAGCGGGACAGCAAAATCAGCCCCAGCATTTT.

The rearrangement joins TRBV25-1 to TRBJ1-3; 12 bases match TRBD1. V was clipped by 2 bases and J by 0 bases; unmatched bases: 2. CDR1 is MGHDK and CDR2 is SYGVNS in the germline V gene. The CDR3 covers 17 residues. The CDR3 DNA follows: TGTGCCAGCAGTGAAGGGACAGGGGGCACCTCTGGAAACACCATATATTTT. It codes for CASSEGTGGTSGNTIYF.

The rearrangement joins TRBV7-9 to TRBJ1-4; no definite D call. This CDR3 has 16 residues. V lost 5 bases to trimming and J lost 4 bases, with 17 bases between them. From germline, CDR1 is SEHNR and CDR2 FQNEAQ (reference sequence). DNA of the CDR3: TGTGCCAGCAGCCCCCTTCTCACAGACAATAATGAAAAACTGTTTTTT. Translation gives CASSPLLTDNNEKLFF.

The chain has TRBV14 and TRBJ1-1, with 8 bases matching TRBD1. The CDR3 has 16 residues. The V gene end was trimmed by 10 bases and the J gene end by 1 base; junction bases not matched to a gene: 14. The germline gives CDR1 SGHDN, CDR2 FVKESK. CDR3 sequence (DNA): TGTGCCACTGAGATTCAGGGGGCGCGGACGAACACTGAAGCTTTCTTT. This sequence encodes CATEIQGARTNTEAFF.

The chain has TRBV5-4 and TRBJ2-1, with 9 bases aligning to TRBD2. Germline V gene lookup returns CDR1 SGHNT and CDR2 YYREEE (reference sequence). V shed 5 bases and J 3 bases; nucleotides not matched to a gene: 9. The CDR3 totals 16 residues. CDR3 region: CASSFFRGGDYNEQFF. CDR3 in DNA: TGTGCCAGCAGTTTTTTCCGCGGGGGGGACTACAATGAGCAGTTCTTC.

V and J are TRBV10-3 and TRBJ2-1; 10 bases fit TRBD2. This CDR3 region has 16 residues. Germline CDR1 is ENHRY and CDR2 is SYGVKD. The V segment lost 2 bases and the J segment 3 bases; nucleotides outside the gene matches: 4. The CDR3 spells CAISEKSGGDYNEQFF. The CDR3 region has the DNA TGTGCCATCAGTGAGAAAAGCGGGGGGGACTACAATGAGCAGTTCTTC.

The CDR3 bases are TGTGCCATCAGTGAGTCCTTAGGGGAACACACCTTC. Translating gives CAISESLGEHTF. The chain recombines TRBV10-3 with TRBJ1-2, with D possibly TRBD1 on 5 matching bases. The V and J ends lost 0 bases and 12 bases respectively, with 11 bases between them. CDR1 ENHRY and CDR2 SYGVKD come from the germline V gene. This CDR3 is built from 12 residues.

The chain carries TRBV3-1 (or the pseudogene TRBV3-2) and TRBJ1-6; 9 bases match TRBD1. The J segment lost 7 bases and the V segment lost 4 bases, leaving 2 bases of the junction unmatched. The CDR3 is made up of 14 amino acids. Looked up from germline, CDR1 is LGHDT and CDR2 is YNNKEL (reference sequence). CDR3 protein: CASSPGTGNSPLHF. CDR3 in DNA: TGTGCCAGCAGCCCCGGGACAGGGAATTCACCCCTCCACTTT.

This CDR3 is CASSYPTGRGTEAFF. The DNA for the CDR3 is TGTGCCAGCAGTTACCCGACAGGGAGGGGCACTGAAGCTTTCTTT. The V call is TRBV6-2 or TRBV6-3, the J call TRBJ1-1, with 7 bases aligning to TRBD1. The germline gives CDR1 MNHEY, CDR2 SVGEGT. The junction had 7 bases not matched to a gene; V was cut back by 2 bases and J by 4 bases. The length of the CDR3 is 15 residues.

This clone was counted only a few times. The chain is built from TRBV12-3 or TRBV12-4 and TRBJ1-1; perhaps TRBD1 as D (6 bases). Trimming pared 7 bases from V and 10 bases from J, leaving 13 bases between. This CDR3 contains 11 residues. The CDR3 spells CASNGGFLAFF. The CDR3 DNA is TGTGCCAGCAATGGGGGCTTCCTAGCTTTCTTT.

This sequence joins TRBV13 and TRBJ1-3; the D is unclear. Germline CDR1 PRHDT, CDR2 FYEKMQ (reference sequence). The CDR3 sequence is 15 residues long. V lost 6 bases and J lost 2, with 14 bases in between. The CDR3: CASRRTKGTGNTIYF. The CDR3 region has the DNA TGTGCCAGCAGACGCACGAAGGGAACTGGAAACACCATATATTTT.

The chain joins TRBV27 to TRBJ1-1; D is unclear. The ends were cut back, 5 bases at V and 1 base at J, with 14 bases in the middle. This CDR3 is built from 15 residues. Per the germline V gene, CDR1 is MNHEY and CDR2 is SMNVEV (reference sequence). The CDR3 here is CASSPARSPNTEAFF. The CDR3 bases are TGTGCCAGCAGTCCCGCGCGGAGTCCGAACACTGAAGCTTTCTTT.

The rearrangement links TRBV7-2 to TRBJ1-5, with unresolved D. The CDR3 is 13 amino acids. V was trimmed by 1 base and J by 3 bases, leaving 4 bases between them. Per the germline V gene, CDR1 is SGHTA and CDR2 is FQGNSA. The CDR3 region has the DNA TGTGCCAGCAGCTTAGATTACAATCAGCCCCAGCATTTT. Protein sequence: CASSLDYNQPQHF.

V and J are TRBV19 and TRBJ1-1; 10 nucleotides match TRBD1. J gave up 11 bases and V 8 bases, and 11 bases lay outside the gene matches. The germline V gene encodes CDR1 LNHDA and CDR2 SQIVND (reference sequence). The CDR3 is made up of 13 amino acids. The CDR3 protein is CASGLGDRGPAFF. CDR3 coding DNA: TGTGCCAGTGGCCTAGGGGACAGGGGACCCGCTTTCTTT.

The count of this clone is one. The chain joins TRBV19 to TRBJ2-1; 12 nucleotides line up with TRBD2. Per germline, CDR1 LNHDA and CDR2 SQIVND (reference sequence). This CDR3 spans 17 amino acids. The ends lost 7 bases at V and 7 bases at J; junction bases unmatched: 14. In DNA form, the CDR3 reads TGTGCCAGTACCAATCACGCTAGCGGGAGGGCTGCTAATGAGCAGTTCTTC. It specifies CASTNHASGRAANEQFF.